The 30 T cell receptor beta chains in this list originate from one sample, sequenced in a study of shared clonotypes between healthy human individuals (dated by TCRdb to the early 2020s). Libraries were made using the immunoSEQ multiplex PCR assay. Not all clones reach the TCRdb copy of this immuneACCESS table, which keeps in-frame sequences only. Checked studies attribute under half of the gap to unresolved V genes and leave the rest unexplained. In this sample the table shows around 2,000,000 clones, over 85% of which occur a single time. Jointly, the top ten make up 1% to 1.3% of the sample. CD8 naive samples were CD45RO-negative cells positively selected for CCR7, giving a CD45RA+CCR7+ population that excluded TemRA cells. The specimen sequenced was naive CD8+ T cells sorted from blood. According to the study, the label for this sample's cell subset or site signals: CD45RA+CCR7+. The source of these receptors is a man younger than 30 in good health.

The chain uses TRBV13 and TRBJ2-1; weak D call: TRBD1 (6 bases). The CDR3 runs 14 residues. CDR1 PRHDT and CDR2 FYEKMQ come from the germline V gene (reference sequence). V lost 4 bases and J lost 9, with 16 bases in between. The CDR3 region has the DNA TGTGCCAGCAGCTCGCGAACAGGGTTCAGTGAGCAGTTCTTC. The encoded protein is CASSSRTGFSEQFF. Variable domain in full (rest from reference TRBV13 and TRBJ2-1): AAGVIQSPRHLIKEKRETATLKCYPIPRHDTVYWYQQGPGQDPQFLISFYEKMQSDKGSIPDRFSAQQFSDYHSELNMSSLELGDSALYFCASSSRTGFSEQFFGPGTRLTVL.

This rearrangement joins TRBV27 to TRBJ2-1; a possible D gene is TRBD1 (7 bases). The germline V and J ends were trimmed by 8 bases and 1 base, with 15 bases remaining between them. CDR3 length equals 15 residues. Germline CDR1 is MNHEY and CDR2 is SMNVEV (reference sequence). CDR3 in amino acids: CASAPGGSSYNEQFF. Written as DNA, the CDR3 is TGTGCCAGCGCTCCAGGGGGGTCATCCTACAATGAGCAGTTCTTC.

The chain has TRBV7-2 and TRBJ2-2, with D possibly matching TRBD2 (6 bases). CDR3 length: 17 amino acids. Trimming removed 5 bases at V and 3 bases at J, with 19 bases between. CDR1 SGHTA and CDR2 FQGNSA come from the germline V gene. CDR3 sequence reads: CASSPGVRGSDTGELFF. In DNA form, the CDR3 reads TGTGCCAGCAGCCCAGGAGTTCGGGGGTCGGACACCGGGGAGCTGTTTTTT. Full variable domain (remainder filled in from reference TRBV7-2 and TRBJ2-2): GAGVSQSPSNKVTEKGKDVELRCDPISGHTALYWYRQSLGQGLEFLIYFQGNSAPDKSGLPSDRFSAERTGGSVSTLTIQRTQQEDSAVYLCASSPGVRGSDTGELFFGEGSRLTVL.

The CDR3 loop is CASSVGVSGGVEEKLFF. CDR3 sequence (DNA): TGTGCCAGCAGCGTAGGGGTCAGCGGGGGCGTCGAAGAAAAACTGTTTTTT. The chain uses TRBV9 and TRBJ1-4; a possible D gene is TRBD1 (6 bases). The V gene lost 0 bases and the J gene lost 8 bases, with 20 bases spanning the gap. Germline CDR1 reads SGDLS; CDR2 reads YYNGEE. The CDR3 contains 17 residues.

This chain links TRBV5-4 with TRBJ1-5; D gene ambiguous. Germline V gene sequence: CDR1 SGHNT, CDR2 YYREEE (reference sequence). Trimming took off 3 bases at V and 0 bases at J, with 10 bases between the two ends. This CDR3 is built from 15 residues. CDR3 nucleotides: TGTGCCAGCAGCTCTGACGGTTATAGCAATCAGCCCCAGCATTTT. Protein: CASSSDGYSNQPQHF.

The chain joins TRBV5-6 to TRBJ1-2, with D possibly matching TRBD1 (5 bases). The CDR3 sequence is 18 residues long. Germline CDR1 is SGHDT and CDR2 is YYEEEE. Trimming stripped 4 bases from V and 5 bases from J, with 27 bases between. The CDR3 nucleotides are TGTGCCAGCAGCGGCGACGGCGAGGTGGGGCGCCGGGGGTATGGCTACACCTTC. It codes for CASSGDGEVGRRGYGYTF.

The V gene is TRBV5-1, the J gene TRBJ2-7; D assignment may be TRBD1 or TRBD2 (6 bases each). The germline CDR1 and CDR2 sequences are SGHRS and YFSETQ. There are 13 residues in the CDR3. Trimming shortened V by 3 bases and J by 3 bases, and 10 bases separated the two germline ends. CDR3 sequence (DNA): TGCGCCAGCAGCTGGGGGGCCAACTACGAGCAGTACTTC. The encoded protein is CASSWGANYEQYF.

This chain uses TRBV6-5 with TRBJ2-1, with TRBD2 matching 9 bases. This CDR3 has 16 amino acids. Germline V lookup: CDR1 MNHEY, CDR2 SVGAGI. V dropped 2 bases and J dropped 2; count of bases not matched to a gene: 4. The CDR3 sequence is CASSYGLAGPYNEQFF. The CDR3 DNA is TGTGCCAGCAGTTACGGCCTAGCGGGACCCTACAATGAGCAGTTCTTC.

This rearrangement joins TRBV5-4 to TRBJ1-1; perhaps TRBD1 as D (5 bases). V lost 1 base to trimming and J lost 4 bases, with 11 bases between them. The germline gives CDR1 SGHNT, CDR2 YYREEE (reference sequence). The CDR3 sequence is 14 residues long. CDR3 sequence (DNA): TGTGCCAGCAGCTTGCTGGGGGGTGGCACTGAAGCTTTCTTT. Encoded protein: CASSLLGGGTEAFF.

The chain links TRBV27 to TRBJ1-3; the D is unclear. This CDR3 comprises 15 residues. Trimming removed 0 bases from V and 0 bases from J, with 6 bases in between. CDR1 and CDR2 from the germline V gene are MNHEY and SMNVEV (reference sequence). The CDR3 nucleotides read TGTGCCAGCAGTTTATCGCGAGACTCTGGAAACACCATATATTTT. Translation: CASSLSRDSGNTIYF.

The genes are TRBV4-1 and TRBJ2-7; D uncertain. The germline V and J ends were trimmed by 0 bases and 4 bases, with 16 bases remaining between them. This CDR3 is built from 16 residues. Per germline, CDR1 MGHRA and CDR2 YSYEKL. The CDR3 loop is CASSQDVSLDLYEQYF. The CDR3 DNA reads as TGCGCCAGCAGCCAAGATGTGTCCTTGGATTTGTACGAGCAGTACTTC.

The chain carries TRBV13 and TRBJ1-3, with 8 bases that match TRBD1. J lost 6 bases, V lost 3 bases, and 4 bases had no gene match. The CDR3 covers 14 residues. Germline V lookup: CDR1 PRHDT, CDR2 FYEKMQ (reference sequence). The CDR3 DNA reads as TGTGCCAGCAGCTTTGACAGGGGCGAAAACACCATATATTTT. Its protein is CASSFDRGENTIYF.

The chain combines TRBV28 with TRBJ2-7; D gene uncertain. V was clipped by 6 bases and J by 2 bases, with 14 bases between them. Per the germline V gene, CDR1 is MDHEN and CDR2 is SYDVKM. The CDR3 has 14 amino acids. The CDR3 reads CASREAADPYEQYF. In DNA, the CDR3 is TGTGCCAGCAGAGAGGCGGCAGACCCCTACGAGCAGTACTTC.

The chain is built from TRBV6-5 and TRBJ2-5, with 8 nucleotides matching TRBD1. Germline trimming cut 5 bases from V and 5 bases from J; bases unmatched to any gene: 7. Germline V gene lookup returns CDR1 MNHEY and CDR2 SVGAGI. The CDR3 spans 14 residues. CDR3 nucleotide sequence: TGTGCCAGCAGTCGACAGGGGTGGTATGAGACCCAGTACTTC. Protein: CASSRQGWYETQYF.

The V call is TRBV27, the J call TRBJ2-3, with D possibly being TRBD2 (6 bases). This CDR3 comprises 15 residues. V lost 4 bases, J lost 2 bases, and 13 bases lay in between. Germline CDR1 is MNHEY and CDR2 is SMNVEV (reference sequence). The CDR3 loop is CASSSVADYTDTQYF. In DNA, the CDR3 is TGTGCCAGCAGTTCTGTAGCGGACTACACAGATACGCAGTATTTT.

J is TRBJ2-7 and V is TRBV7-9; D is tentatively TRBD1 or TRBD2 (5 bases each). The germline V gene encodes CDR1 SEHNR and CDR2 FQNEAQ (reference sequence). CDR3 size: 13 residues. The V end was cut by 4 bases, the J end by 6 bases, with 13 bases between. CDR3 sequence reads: CASSYSGTPEQYF. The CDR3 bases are TGTGCCAGCAGCTATTCCGGGACCCCCGAGCAGTACTTC. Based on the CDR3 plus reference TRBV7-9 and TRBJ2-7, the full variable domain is DTGVSQNPRHKITKRGQNVTFRCDPISEHNRLYWYRQTLGQGPEFLTYFQNEAQLEKSRLLSDRFSAERPKGSFSTLEIQRTEQGDSAMYLCASSYSGTPEQYFGPGTRLTVT.

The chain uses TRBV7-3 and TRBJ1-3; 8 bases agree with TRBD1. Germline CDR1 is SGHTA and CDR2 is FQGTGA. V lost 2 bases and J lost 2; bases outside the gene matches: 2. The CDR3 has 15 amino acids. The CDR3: CASSLDRGAGNTIYF. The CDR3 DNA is TGTGCCAGCAGCTTAGACAGGGGAGCTGGAAACACCATATATTTT.

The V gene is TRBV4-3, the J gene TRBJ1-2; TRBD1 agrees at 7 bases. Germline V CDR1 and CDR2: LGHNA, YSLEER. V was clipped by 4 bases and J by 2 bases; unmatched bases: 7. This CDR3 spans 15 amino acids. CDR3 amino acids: CASSPSGTENYGYTF. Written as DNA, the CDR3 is TGCGCCAGCAGCCCGTCCGGGACAGAGAACTATGGCTACACCTTC.

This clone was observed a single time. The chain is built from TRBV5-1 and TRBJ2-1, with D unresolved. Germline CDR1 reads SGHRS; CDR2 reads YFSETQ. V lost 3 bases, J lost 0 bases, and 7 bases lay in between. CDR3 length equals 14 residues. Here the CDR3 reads CASSYESSYNEQFF. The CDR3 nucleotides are TGCGCCAGCAGCTACGAAAGCTCCTACAATGAGCAGTTCTTC.

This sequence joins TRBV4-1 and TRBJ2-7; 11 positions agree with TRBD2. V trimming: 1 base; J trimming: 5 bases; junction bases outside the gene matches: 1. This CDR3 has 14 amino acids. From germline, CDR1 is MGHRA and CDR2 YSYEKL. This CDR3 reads CASSQVAGGDEQYF. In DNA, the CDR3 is TGCGCCAGCAGCCAAGTAGCGGGAGGGGACGAGCAGTACTTC.

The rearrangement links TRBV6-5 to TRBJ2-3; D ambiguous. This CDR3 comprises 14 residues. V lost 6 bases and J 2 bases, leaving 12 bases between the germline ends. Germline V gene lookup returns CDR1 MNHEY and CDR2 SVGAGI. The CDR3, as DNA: TGTGCCAGCAGCCCCGGACCATTCACAGATACGCAGTATTTT. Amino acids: CASSPGPFTDTQYF.

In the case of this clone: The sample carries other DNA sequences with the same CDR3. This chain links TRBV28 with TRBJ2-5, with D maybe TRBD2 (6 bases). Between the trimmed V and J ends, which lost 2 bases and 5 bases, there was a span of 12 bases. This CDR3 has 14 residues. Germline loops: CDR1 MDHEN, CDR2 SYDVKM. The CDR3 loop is CASSLLGGDETQYF. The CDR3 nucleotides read TGTGCCAGCAGTTTACTAGGCGGGGACGAGACCCAGTACTTC.

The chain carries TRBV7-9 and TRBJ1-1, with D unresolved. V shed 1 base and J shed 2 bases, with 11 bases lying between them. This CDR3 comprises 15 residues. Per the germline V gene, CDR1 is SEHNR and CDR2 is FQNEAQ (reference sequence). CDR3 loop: CASSLVSVPNTEAFF. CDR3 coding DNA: TGTGCCAGCAGCTTAGTTTCAGTACCCAACACTGAAGCTTTCTTT.

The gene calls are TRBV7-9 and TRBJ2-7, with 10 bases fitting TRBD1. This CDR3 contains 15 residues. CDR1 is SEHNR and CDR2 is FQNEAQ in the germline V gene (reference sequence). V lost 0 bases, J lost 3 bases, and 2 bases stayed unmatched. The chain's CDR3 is CASSLATGGFYEQYF. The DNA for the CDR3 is TGTGCCAGCAGCTTAGCGACAGGGGGCTTCTACGAGCAGTACTTC.

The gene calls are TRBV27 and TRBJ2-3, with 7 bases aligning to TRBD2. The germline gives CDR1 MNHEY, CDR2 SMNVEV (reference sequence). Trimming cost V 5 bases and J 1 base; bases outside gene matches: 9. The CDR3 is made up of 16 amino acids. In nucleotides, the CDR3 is TGTGCCAGCAGTCCCTGGGCGGGAGAAGGCACAGATACGCAGTATTTT. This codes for CASSPWAGEGTDTQYF.

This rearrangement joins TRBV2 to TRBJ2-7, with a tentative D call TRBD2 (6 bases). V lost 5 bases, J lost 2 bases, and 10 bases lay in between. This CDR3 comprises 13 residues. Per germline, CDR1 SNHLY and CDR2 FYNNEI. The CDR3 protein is CASSTAGTYEQYF. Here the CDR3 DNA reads TGTGCCAGCAGTACGGCGGGAACCTACGAGCAGTACTTC.

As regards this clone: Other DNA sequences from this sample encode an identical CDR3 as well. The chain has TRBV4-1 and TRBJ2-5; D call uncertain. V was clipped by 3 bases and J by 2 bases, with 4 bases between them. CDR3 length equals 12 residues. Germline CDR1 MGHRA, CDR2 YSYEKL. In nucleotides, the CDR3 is TGCGCCAGCAGCCACCTACAAGAGACCCAGTACTTC. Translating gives CASSHLQETQYF.

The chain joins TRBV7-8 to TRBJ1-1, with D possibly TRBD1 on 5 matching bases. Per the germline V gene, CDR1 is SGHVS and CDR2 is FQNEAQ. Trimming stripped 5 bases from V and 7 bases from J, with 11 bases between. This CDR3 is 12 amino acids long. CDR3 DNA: TGTGCCAGCAGCCCGGGGCTAGATGAAGCTTTCTTT. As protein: CASSPGLDEAFF.

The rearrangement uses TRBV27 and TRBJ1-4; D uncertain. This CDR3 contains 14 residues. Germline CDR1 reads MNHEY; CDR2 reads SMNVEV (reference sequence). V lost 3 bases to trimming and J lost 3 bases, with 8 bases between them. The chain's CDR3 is CASSFIGANEKLFF. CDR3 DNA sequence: TGTGCCAGCAGTTTCATTGGGGCTAATGAAAAACTGTTTTTT.

CDR3 DNA sequence: TGTGCCAGCAGGTCCATTGGAACCTCCACGCAGTATTTT. Translation gives CASRSIGTSTQYF. This chain uses TRBV27 with TRBJ2-3; D gene ambiguous. Trimming cost V 6 bases and J 9 bases, with 16 bases left between them. Germline V lookup: CDR1 MNHEY, CDR2 SMNVEV (reference sequence). This CDR3 is 13 amino acids long.